These 3 T cell receptor beta chains were sequenced from one sample in a study of blood T cell repertoires in COVID-19. TCRdb's copy holds only in-frame clones and misses some; the assay was immunoSEQ multiplex PCR. The sample carries 130,000 to 150,000 clones, roughly 76% recorded once. Sample: peripheral blood. The receptors come from a human donor with acute or convalescent COVID-19. The donor label of this sample is uncertain.

For the CDR3, the DNA is TGTGCCAGCAGTGCCTCTACTGGGACATTTACCTCCAGCTATGGCTACACCTTC. It is translated as CASSASTGTFTSSYGYTF. The V call is TRBV6-1, the J call TRBJ1-2, with D tentatively TRBD1 (6 bases). From germline, CDR1 is MNHNS and CDR2 SASEGT. The CDR3 totals 18 residues. V shed 4 bases and J shed 4 bases, with 25 bases lying between them.

The CDR3 protein is CATSATGTQETQYF. CDR3 DNA sequence: TGTGCCACCAGTGCGACAGGCACCCAAGAGACCCAGTACTTC. This chain links TRBV24-1 with TRBJ2-5, with D possibly matching TRBD1 (6 bases). The V gene's germline CDR1 is KGHDR and CDR2 SFDVKD. Trimming left V 5 bases short and J 1 base short, with 10 bases between. The CDR3 loop spans 14 amino acids.

This clone was seen only once. This chain's CDR3 is CASNGQGGGETQYF. The CDR3, as DNA: TGTGCCAGCAACGGTCAGGGGGGAGGAGAGACCCAGTACTTC. The rearrangement uses TRBV6-5 and TRBJ2-5, with D perhaps matching TRBD1 (7 bases). V shed 7 bases and J shed 4 bases, with 16 bases lying between them. The CDR3 is 14 amino acids. Germline V gene sequence: CDR1 MNHEY, CDR2 SVGAGI.